This TCR beta chain stems from a study of glioma-infiltrating T cells (dated by TCRdb to 2016 to 2017). For context, the study as a whole: Glioma tissue, non-neoplastic brain tissue and matched peripheral blood mononuclear cells were used as sources from which TCR alpha- and beta-chain repertoires were sequenced. Each tissue-infiltrating repertoire was compared with the same patient's peripheral blood repertoire to measure divergence between tissue and blood T-cell populations. The paired cohort was made up of three low-grade glioma patients, seven to nine primary glioblastoma patients and three non-glioma patients who contributed non-neoplastic brain tissue.

V is shortened by 1 base, J by 4 bases, and the region joining them spans 7 bases. The CDR3 covers 13 residues, taking in both the cysteine and the phenylalanine. Here the CDR3 DNA is all that survives: 39 bases in frame from base 1. Reading the germline V gene (reference sequence) gives CDR1 SEHNR and CDR2 FQNEAQ. Of note for this clonotype: The antigen it recognizes is unknown. No much larger clonotype is one base removed from it; base qualities were not supplied.

TCR alpha and beta CDR3 regions were amplified with the iRepertoire nested amplicon-rescue multiplex PCR (arm-PCR) platform from RNA. For one-step reverse transcription and amplification, about 100-450 ng of tissue mRNA or PBMC total RNA was used as input. Following bead purification, Illumina adapters were added by a secondary multiplex PCR, and the libraries were gel-purified between 200 and 400 bp. Internal 6-nucleotide barcodes were carried by the libraries and were used for demultiplexing. Sequencing of the libraries was done on an Illumina MiSeq using 2x220 or 2x250 nucleotide paired-end reads. The original pipeline was this. Paired reads were merged with FLASH 1.2.11 and aligned to the GRCh37 human genome with BWA-MEM before extracting TRA and TRB reads. For V and J assignment, an IMGT-derived reference of cassette sequences and CDR3 motifs that included pseudogenes was used. Reads were translated in three frames, and productive CDR3s were defined as those with a C...FGXG motif and no stop codons. A clonotype was defined as a unique combination of a V-J cassette pair and a CDR3 amino acid sequence. Reads were filtered by Hamming distance, with the threshold set by the sequence error rate of each sample in mapped regions. TCRdb passed the public sequencing reads through fastp at Q25 and MiXCR, retaining productive beta sequences. One record per CDR3 amino acid sequence lists the most common genes and DNA. It is TCRdb's table, rather than the study itself, that gives the V and J calls and clone size. This sample comprises under 150,000 distinct CDR3 sequences, around a quarter of them detected only once. About a quarter of the sample rests with the top ten.

Overall study outcomes, separate from this receptor: Small numbers underpinned the group comparisons: roughly eight glioblastoma patients, three low-grade glioma patients and three non-neoplastic patients. Very few CDR3 sequences were found to be shared between tissue and blood, and this scarcity was attributed to high CDR3 diversity and limited sampling. In non-neoplastic patients, VJ-independent divergence between tissue and blood fell below expectation, whereas in all gliomas, and especially in low-grade gliomas, the divergence rose above expectation.

The sample consisted of glioma tissue, nonneoplastic brain tissue, or PBMCs (not recorded which). The sequence came from a human donor with low-grade glioma or glioblastoma, undergoing nonglioma brain surgery, or in good health (not recorded which). The rearranged chain carries TRBV7-9 and TRBJ1-2, and possibly TRBD1, on 5 matching bases. Read as DNA, the sequence is TGTGCCAGCAGCTTAGACGGGGCCTATGGCTACACCTTC. The resulting protein is CASSLDGAYGYTF.